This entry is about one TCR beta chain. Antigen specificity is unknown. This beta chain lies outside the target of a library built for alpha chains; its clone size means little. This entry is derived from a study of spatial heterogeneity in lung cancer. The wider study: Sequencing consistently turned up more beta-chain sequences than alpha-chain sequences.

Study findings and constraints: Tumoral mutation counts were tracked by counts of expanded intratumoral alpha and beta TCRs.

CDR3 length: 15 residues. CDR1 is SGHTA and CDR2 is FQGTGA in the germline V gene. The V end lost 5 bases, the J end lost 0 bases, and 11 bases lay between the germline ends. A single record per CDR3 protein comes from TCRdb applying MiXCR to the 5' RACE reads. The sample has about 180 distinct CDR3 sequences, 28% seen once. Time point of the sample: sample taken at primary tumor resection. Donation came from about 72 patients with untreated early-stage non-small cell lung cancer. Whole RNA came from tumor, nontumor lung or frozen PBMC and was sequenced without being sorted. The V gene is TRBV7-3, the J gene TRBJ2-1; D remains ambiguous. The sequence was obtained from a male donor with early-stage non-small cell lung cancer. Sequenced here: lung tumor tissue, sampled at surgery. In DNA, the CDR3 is TGTGCCAGCAGCCGTAGGTATGGCTCCTACAATGAGCAGTTCTTC. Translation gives CASSRRYGSYNEQFF.